The sequence of this T cell receptor beta chain was determined in a study of PD-1 blockade in classical Hodgkin lymphoma (dated by TCRdb to between 2020 and 2021). As for the study more broadly: Nivolumab dosing was 3 mg/kg intravenously every 2 weeks, continuing until either disease progression or unacceptable toxicity. The study used CyTOF and TCR beta sequencing to define a peripheral blood immune signature of response to PD-1 blockade in classical Hodgkin lymphoma.

Genomic DNA was isolated using the Qiagen DNeasy kit from unsorted PBMCs as well as from negatively selected CD4+ and CD8+ fractions. Using primers that anneal to V and J segments, immunoSEQ multiplex PCR amplified the TCR beta CDR3 regions. A synthetic immune receptor repertoire was used to minimize amplification bias, and any remaining bias was removed computationally after sequencing. Regarding the original processing steps: Repertoire diversity was quantified as the Shannon entropy index using custom Python scripts. Unsorted, CD4+ and CD8+ repertoires were analyzed separately, except in combined analyses where CD4+ and CD8+ sequences were merged in silico. Clonal expansion was defined as a frequency increase of at least 2-fold after treatment compared with C1D1, and clones undetected at baseline were assigned a pseudocount of 0.5. Singleton clones were defined as clones with 0 or 1 copy at C1D1, and non-singleton clones were defined as clones with 2 or more copies. Clones expanded in unsorted samples were labelled as CD4+, CD8+ or unknown by matching protein sequences in sorted samples from the same patient. Wilcoxon tests on paired samples were used to test diversity changes from C1D1 to C4D1. The table comes from immuneACCESS by way of TCRdb, which keeps in-frame sequences with V and J called. Part of the clones is missing from these tables; in studies checked, under half for an unresolved V gene and the rest for unknown reasons. The V and J calls and clone size are taken from that table; D and trimming were inferred from the DNA. Across this sample there are fewer than 30,000 clones, with around four fifths seen only once. The top ten hold roughly 22% of the sample.

The cysteine opens and the phenylalanine closes a CDR3 of 12 amino acids. Only CDR3 DNA is held: 36 bases, read in frame from base 1. A distance of 10 bases separates the germline ends of V and J, which lose 0 bases and 10 bases respectively. CDR1 and CDR2, per the germline V gene (reference sequence), are LNHNV and YYDKDF. Per the publication, the time point label means: cycle 2 day 1 (C2D1) of nivolumab. Every trial patient had relapsed following autologous stem cell transplantation, and prior brentuximab vedotin exposure was what differed among cohorts A, B and C. The trial cohort was composed of approximately 60 patients with relapsed/refractory classical Hodgkin lymphoma, for whom complete response, partial response or progressive disease was recorded as best overall response. Single-agent nivolumab was administered to trial patients in the multi-cohort phase II CheckMate 205 trial. An independent review committee assessed best overall response using the 2007 International Working Group response criteria. Trial PBMCs were obtained immediately prior to nivolumab initiation (C1D1) and on therapy at cycle 2 day 1 and cycle 4 day 1. After peripheral blood was drawn into 8 mL Vacutainer Cell Preparation Tubes, PBMCs were isolated by centrifugation and then cryopreserved.

Notes on this clone: Its antigen is still unknown. One base away there is no much larger clone; base qualities are not given.

The investigation overall reported the following: Only a single clinical trial cohort was studied, and what caused the repertoire differences, possibly disease activity or prior therapy, remained undefined. Patients starting nivolumab less than 1 year after ASCT had lower diversity and were excluded from later analyses to avoid confounding by immune reconstitution. Baseline TCR diversity was reported to be lower in newly diagnosed patients than in healthy donors, and even lower in relapsed/refractory patients. CD4+ but not CD8+ TCR diversity rose significantly by C4D1 (p=0.0027 vs p=0.16), most apparent in complete responders (p=0.02). Among trial patients, those achieving complete response had baseline diversity similar to that of newly diagnosed patients, while diversity was significantly lower in partial responders and progressors.

The V and J genes are TRBV15 and TRBJ2-7, with a tentative D gene TRBD2 over 5 matching bases. This receptor was taken from a human donor with classical Hodgkin lymphoma. Specimen: peripheral blood mononuclear cells (PBMCs), collected before the second cycle of nivolumab. The CDR3 here reads CATSRDMREQYF. The sequenced DNA: TGTGCCACCAGCAGAGATATGAGGGAACAGTACTTC.